Presented here are 10 T cell receptor beta chains from one specimen sequenced in a study of T-cell memory formation after mild COVID-19. Using its own MiXCR run on the 5' RACE reads, TCRdb lists one record per CDR3 protein. Of 250,000 to 300,000 distinct CDR3 sequences in the sample, 15% to 20% were seen once. The sequencing input was PBMCs or a T cell subset sorted from them (not recorded which). These receptors were collected from a young man who had mild COVID-19 (a few samples of this study predate the infection). Cell type and time point are not known.

CDR3 sequence: CASSPGGLGDTQYF. The CDR3 nucleotides read TGCGCCAGCAGTCCGGGGGGTTTGGGGGATACGCAGTATTTT. The V call is TRBV4-1, the J call TRBJ2-3; 7 nucleotides agree with TRBD2. The J segment lost 6 bases and the V segment lost 6 bases, leaving 9 bases of the junction unmatched. The CDR3 is 14 amino acids. The V gene's germline CDR1 is MGHRA and CDR2 YSYEKL.

J is TRBJ1-5 and V is TRBV12-3 or TRBV12-4; 9 nucleotides match TRBD1. The CDR3 extends over 15 amino acids. Germline trimming cut 5 bases from V and 7 bases from J; bases unmatched to any gene: 9. The CDR3 is CASSAPPGQGQPQHF. CDR3 DNA: TGTGCCAGCAGTGCACCCCCGGGACAGGGACAGCCCCAGCATTTT.

The chain joins TRBV4-2 to TRBJ1-1; 8 nucleotides agree with TRBD1. The CDR3 totals 15 residues. Germline V gives CDR1 LGHNA, CDR2 YNFKEQ. Unmatched junction bases numbered 3, after V lost 1 base and J lost 2 bases. CDR3 coding DNA: TGTGCCAGCAGCCAAGCCGGACAGGGTAACACTGAAGCTTTCTTT. This sequence encodes CASSQAGQGNTEAFF.

This clonotype came up a few times. The chain employs TRBV4-1 and TRBJ2-3; TRBD2 aligns across 9 bases. There are 16 residues in the CDR3. Trimming removed 4 bases from V and 1 base from J; junction bases left unmatched: 6. CDR1 is MGHRA and CDR2 is YSYEKL in the germline V gene. DNA of the CDR3: TGCGCCAGCAGCCGCATGACTAGCGGCGGCACAGATACGCAGTATTTT. Its protein is CASSRMTSGGTDTQYF.

The table lists this clonotype with many counts. The chain combines TRBV4-2 with TRBJ1-1, with 9 bases lining up with TRBD1. Germline lookup yields CDR1 LGHNA and CDR2 YNFKEQ. CDR3 length: 15 residues. With 4 bases clipped from V and 5 bases from J, the junction kept 8 bases outside the gene matches. CDR3 sequence reads: CASSRTGTGKTEAFF. In DNA, the CDR3 is TGTGCCAGCAGCCGGACCGGGACAGGGAAAACTGAAGCTTTCTTT.

The V call is TRBV12-3 or TRBV12-4, the J call TRBJ2-5, with D possibly TRBD1 on 6 matching bases. This CDR3 has 13 residues. V lost 6 bases, J lost 4 bases, and 12 bases lay in between. The chain's CDR3 is CASSAGDGETQYF. CDR3 in DNA: TGTGCCAGCAGCGCAGGGGACGGAGAGACCCAGTACTTC.

A few counts support this clonotype. The chain combines TRBV7-6 with TRBJ2-2, with D perhaps TRBD2 (7 bases). Germline CDR1 SGHVS, CDR2 FNYEAQ. Trimming took 5 bases from V and 4 from J, leaving 17 bases between them. This CDR3 has 16 residues. In DNA form, the CDR3 reads TGTGCCAGCAGCGGGAGAAGGGGGGGGATCACCGGGGAGCTGTTTTTT. Translation gives CASSGRRGGITGELFF.

The chain employs TRBV4-1 and TRBJ2-3, with 9 bases matching TRBD2. The junction had 9 bases not matched to a gene; V was cut back by 3 bases and J by 14 bases. CDR1 MGHRA and CDR2 YSYEKL come from the germline V gene. This CDR3 spans 13 amino acids. The CDR3 loop reads CASSHTVAGVLYF. The DNA of the CDR3 is TGCGCCAGCAGCCACACCGTAGCGGGGGTCTTGTATTTT.

The chain uses TRBV7-3 and TRBJ2-6; D could derive from TRBD1 or TRBD2 (5 bases each). CDR3 length: 13 residues. CDR1 SGHTA and CDR2 FQGTGA come from the germline V gene. The V end lost 2 bases, the J end lost 8 bases, and 7 bases lay between the germline ends. In DNA, the CDR3 is TGTGCCAGCAGCTTAGAGGGACCCAACGTCCTGACTTTC. It codes for CASSLEGPNVLTF.

This clonotype showed up just a few times. The V gene is TRBV12-3 or TRBV12-4, the J gene TRBJ2-7, with 8 bases that match TRBD2. With 6 bases clipped from V and 1 base from J, the junction kept 14 bases outside the gene matches. The CDR3 covers 17 residues. The CDR3 DNA is TGTGCCAGCAGCCACCCGGGGACGGGGGGGGAATCCTACGAGCAGTACTTC. It translates to CASSHPGTGGESYEQYF.